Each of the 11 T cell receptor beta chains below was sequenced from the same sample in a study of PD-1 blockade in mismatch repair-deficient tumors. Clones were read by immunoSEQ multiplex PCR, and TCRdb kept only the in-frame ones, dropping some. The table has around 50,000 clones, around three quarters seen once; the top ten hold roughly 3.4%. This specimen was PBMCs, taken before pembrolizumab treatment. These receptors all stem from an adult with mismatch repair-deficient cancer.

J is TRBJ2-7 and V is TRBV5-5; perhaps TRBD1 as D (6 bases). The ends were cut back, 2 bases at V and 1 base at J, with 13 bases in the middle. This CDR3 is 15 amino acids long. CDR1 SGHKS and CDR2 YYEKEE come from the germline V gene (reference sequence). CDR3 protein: CASSFEQGLSYEQYF. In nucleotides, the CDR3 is TGTGCCAGCAGCTTCGAACAGGGATTGTCCTACGAGCAGTACTTC.

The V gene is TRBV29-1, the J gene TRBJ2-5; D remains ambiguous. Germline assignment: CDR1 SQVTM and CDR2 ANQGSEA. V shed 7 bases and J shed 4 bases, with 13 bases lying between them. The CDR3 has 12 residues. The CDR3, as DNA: TGCAGCGGATATGGGGTTGGAGAGACCCAGTACTTC. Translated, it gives CSGYGVGETQYF.

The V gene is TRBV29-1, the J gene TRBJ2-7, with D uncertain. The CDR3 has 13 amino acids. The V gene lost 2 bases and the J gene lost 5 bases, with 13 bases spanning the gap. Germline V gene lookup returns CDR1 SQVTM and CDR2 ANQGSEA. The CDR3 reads CSVENGPADEQYF. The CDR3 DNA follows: TGCAGCGTTGAAAACGGGCCGGCGGACGAGCAGTACTTC.

The CDR3 DNA reads TGCGCCAGCAGCTTGGGGGGAATCAAAGATACGCAGTATTTT. Translation gives CASSLGGIKDTQYF. The J gene is TRBJ2-3, the V gene TRBV5-1; the D is unclear. The CDR3 length is 14 residues. Germline lookup yields CDR1 SGHRS and CDR2 YFSETQ. Trimming took 0 bases from V and 5 from J, leaving 10 bases between them. The complete variable domain, with remaining parts taken from reference TRBV5-1 and TRBJ2-3, reads KAGVTQTPRYLIKTRGQQVTLSCSPISGHRSVSWYQQTPGQGLQFLFEYFSETQRNKGNFPGRFSGRQFSNSRSEMNVSTLELGDSALYLCASSLGGIKDTQYFGPGTRLTVL.

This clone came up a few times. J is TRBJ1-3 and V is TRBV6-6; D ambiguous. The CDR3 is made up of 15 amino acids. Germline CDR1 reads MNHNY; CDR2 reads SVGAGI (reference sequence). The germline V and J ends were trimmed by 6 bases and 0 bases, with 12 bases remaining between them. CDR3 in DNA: TGTGCCAGCAGGCCTCAGAAGAGCTCTGGAAACACCATATATTTT. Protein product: CASRPQKSSGNTIYF.

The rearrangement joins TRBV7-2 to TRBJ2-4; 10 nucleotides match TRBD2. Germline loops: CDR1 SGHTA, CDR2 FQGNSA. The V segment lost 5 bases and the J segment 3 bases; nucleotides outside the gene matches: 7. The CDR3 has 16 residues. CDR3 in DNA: TGTGCCAGCAGCCCCGGGACTAGCGCATTCAAAAACATTCAGTACTTC. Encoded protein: CASSPGTSAFKNIQYF.

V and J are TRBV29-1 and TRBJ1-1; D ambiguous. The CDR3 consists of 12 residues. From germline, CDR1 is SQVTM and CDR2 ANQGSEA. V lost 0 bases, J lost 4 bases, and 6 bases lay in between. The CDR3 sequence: CSVEEAGTEAFF. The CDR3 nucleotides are TGCAGCGTTGAAGAAGCGGGCACTGAAGCTTTCTTT.

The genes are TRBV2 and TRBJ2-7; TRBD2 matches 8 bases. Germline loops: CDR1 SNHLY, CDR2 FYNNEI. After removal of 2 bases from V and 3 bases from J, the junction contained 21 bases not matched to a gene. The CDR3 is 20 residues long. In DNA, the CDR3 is TGTGCCAGCAGTGAATCATTGGCCCGGGGGGGGAGCGGGTCCTACTACGAGCAGTACTTC. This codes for CASSESLARGGSGSYYEQYF.

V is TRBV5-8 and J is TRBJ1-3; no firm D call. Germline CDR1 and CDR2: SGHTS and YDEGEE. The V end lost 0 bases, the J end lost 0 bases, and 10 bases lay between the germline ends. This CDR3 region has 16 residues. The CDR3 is CASSLGPDYSGNTIYF. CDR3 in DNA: TGTGCCAGCAGCTTGGGTCCGGACTACTCTGGAAACACCATATATTTT.

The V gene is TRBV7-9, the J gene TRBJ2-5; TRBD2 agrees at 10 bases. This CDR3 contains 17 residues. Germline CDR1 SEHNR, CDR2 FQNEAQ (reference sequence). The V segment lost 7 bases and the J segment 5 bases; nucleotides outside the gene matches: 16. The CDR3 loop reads CASKLLIAGGRGETQYF. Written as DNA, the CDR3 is TGTGCCAGCAAACTCCTCATAGCGGGAGGTAGAGGGGAGACCCAGTACTTC.

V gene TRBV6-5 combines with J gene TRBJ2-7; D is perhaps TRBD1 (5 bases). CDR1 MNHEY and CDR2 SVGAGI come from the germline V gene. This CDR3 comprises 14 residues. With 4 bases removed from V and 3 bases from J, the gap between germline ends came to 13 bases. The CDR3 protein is CASSSSRTHYEQYF. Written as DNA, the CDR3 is TGTGCCAGCAGTTCGAGCCGGACACACTACGAGCAGTACTTC.